The 22 T cell receptor beta chains below come from one sample, sequenced in a study of blood T cell repertoires in COVID-19. Only in-frame clones appear in the TCRdb table, and some are missing; sequencing was by immunoSEQ multiplex PCR. The data contain around 190,000 clones, nearly 90% of them singletons. The sequencing sample was made of peripheral blood. These receptors originate from a middle-aged man with COVID-19, enrolled during active disease.

The rearrangement uses TRBV29-1 and TRBJ1-1; 8 bases agree with TRBD1. The J segment lost 1 base and the V segment lost 8 bases, leaving 3 bases of the junction unmatched. The germline V gene encodes CDR1 SQVTM and CDR2 ANQGSEA. The CDR3 runs 12 residues. The CDR3 here is CSTGTGNTEAFF. DNA of the CDR3: TGCAGCACCGGGACAGGGAACACTGAAGCTTTCTTT.

This clone came up once. The chain joins TRBV5-4 to TRBJ2-7, with TRBD1 matching 9 bases. CDR1 is SGHNT and CDR2 is YYREEE in the germline V gene (reference sequence). CDR3 length: 16 residues. The V segment lost 4 bases and the J segment 2 bases; nucleotides outside the gene matches: 10. The CDR3 here is CASSTNRGPRTYEQYF. The CDR3 DNA reads as TGTGCCAGCAGCACTAACAGGGGGCCCCGGACCTACGAGCAGTACTTC.

The V gene is TRBV5-4, the J gene TRBJ2-1; 10 bases agree with TRBD1. Trimming cost V 3 bases and J 7 bases; bases outside gene matches: 7. Germline-derived CDR1 and CDR2 are SGHNT and YYREEE (reference sequence). The CDR3 has 15 amino acids. CDR3 nucleotides: TGTGCCAGCAGCTCCGGGACAGGGGAGGGGAATGAGCAGTTCTTC. Translation: CASSSGTGEGNEQFF.

The chain carries TRBV7-9 and TRBJ2-5, with D possibly TRBD2 on 5 matching bases. The germline gives CDR1 SEHNR, CDR2 FQNEAQ (reference sequence). There are 16 residues in the CDR3. V was shortened by 3 bases and J by 1 base, with 15 bases between the two germline ends. CDR3 protein: CASSLGQNRGQETQYF. CDR3 DNA: TGTGCCAGCAGCTTGGGCCAGAACCGGGGCCAAGAGACCCAGTACTTC.

The chain employs TRBV24-1 and TRBJ1-5; D perhaps matches TRBD1 (6 bases). Trimming cost V 5 bases and J 4 bases, with 11 bases left between them. The CDR3 has 14 amino acids. The V gene's germline CDR1 is KGHDR and CDR2 SFDVKD. The CDR3 nucleotides read TGTGCCACCAGTGTAAGGGGGTTTAATCAGCCCCAGCATTTT. Its translation: CATSVRGFNQPQHF.

This clone occurred a few times. CDR3 DNA sequence: TGTGCCTGGAGGCGGACAGGGGTCTCTCAGCCCCAGCATTTT. As protein: CAWRRTGVSQPQHF. The chain joins TRBV30 to TRBJ1-5; 9 bases map to TRBD1. This CDR3 is built from 14 residues. Germline values: CDR1 GTSNPN, CDR2 SVGIG (reference sequence). V gave up 3 bases and J gave up 6 bases; unmatched junction bases: 6.

V and J are TRBV7-6 and TRBJ2-1, with TRBD2 matching over 8 bases. The CDR3 consists of 15 residues. Trimming cost V 5 bases and J 4 bases; bases outside gene matches: 7. Germline CDR1 SGHVS, CDR2 FNYEAQ. The CDR3 is CASSPTSEIYNEQFF. CDR3 DNA sequence: TGTGCCAGCAGCCCGACTAGCGAGATATACAATGAGCAGTTCTTC.

This clone was seen only once. V is TRBV5-1 and J is TRBJ2-7, with 9 nucleotides matching TRBD1. V trimming: 3 bases; J trimming: 6 bases; junction bases outside the gene matches: 13. Germline CDR1 is SGHRS and CDR2 is YFSETQ. This CDR3 is 16 amino acids long. CDR3 sequence: CASSSLRDREKREQYF. The CDR3 DNA follows: TGCGCCAGCAGCTCACTACGGGACAGGGAGAAACGCGAGCAGTACTTC.

The rearrangement joins TRBV15 to TRBJ1-2; D might be TRBD1 (6 bases). This CDR3 has 15 residues. Trimming took 0 bases from V and 8 from J, leaving 16 bases between them. CDR1 LNHNV and CDR2 YYDKDF come from the germline V gene (reference sequence). The CDR3: CATSRDRGTGHGYTF. The DNA for the CDR3 is TGTGCCACCAGCAGAGATCGGGGCACAGGGCACGGCTACACCTTC.

V usage is TRBV5-6 and J usage is TRBJ2-3, with 10 bases identical to TRBD1. J lost 3 bases, V lost 3 bases, and 7 bases had no gene match. CDR3 length: 16 amino acids. Germline V gives CDR1 SGHDT, CDR2 YYEEEE. In DNA, the CDR3 is TGTGCCAGCAGCTGGGTGGCGGACAGGGGGACAGATACGCAGTATTTT. It yields the protein CASSWVADRGTDTQYF.

This chain joins TRBV7-2 and TRBJ2-6; possible D gene TRBD1, 6 bases. The germline gives CDR1 SGHTA, CDR2 FQGNSA. V lost 4 bases and J lost 0, with 10 bases in between. The CDR3 runs to 16 residues. The DNA for the CDR3 is TGTGCCAGCAGCTCTGGACAGACCTCTGGGGCCAACGTCCTGACTTTC. It yields the protein CASSSGQTSGANVLTF.

The rearrangement uses TRBV7-2 and TRBJ2-5, with D tentatively TRBD2 (5 bases). V was shortened by 1 base and J by 1 base, with 7 bases between the two germline ends. The germline V gene has CDR1 SGHTA and CDR2 FQGNSA. The CDR3 has 14 amino acids. This chain's CDR3 is CASSLGTFQETQYF. DNA of the CDR3: TGTGCCAGCAGCTTAGGGACTTTCCAAGAGACCCAGTACTTC.

The J gene is TRBJ2-5, the V gene TRBV19, with a tentative D call TRBD2 (5 bases). Trimming took 11 bases from V and 2 from J, leaving 15 bases between them. This CDR3 contains 13 residues. Germline values: CDR1 LNHDA, CDR2 SQIVND (reference sequence). CDR3 in DNA: TGTGCCGGTGCACGAGGGCCTCAAGAGACCCAGTACTTC. Translating gives CAGARGPQETQYF.

The V gene is TRBV27, the J gene TRBJ1-3; possible D gene TRBD1, 5 bases. V lost 6 bases to trimming and J lost 0 bases, with 15 bases between them. The CDR3 consists of 16 residues. CDR1 and CDR2 (germline): MNHEY, SMNVEV (reference sequence). Written as DNA, the CDR3 is TGTGCCAGCAGCGAGAGGCGGGGGACCTCTGGAAACACCATATATTTT. It yields the protein CASSERRGTSGNTIYF.

This clone was observed once. The V gene is TRBV7-9, the J gene TRBJ1-5; possibly TRBD1 for D (6 bases). Germline CDR1 reads SEHNR; CDR2 reads FQNEAQ (reference sequence). The CDR3 runs 15 residues. Trimming stripped 0 bases from V and 3 bases from J, with 9 bases between. The CDR3 coding sequence is TGTGCCAGCAGCTTAGCAGGACAGAACAATCAGCCCCAGCATTTT. Residues: CASSLAGQNNQPQHF.

The chain recombines TRBV6-2 or TRBV6-3 with TRBJ2-3; 11 nucleotides agree with TRBD2. The CDR3 length is 16 residues. Germline assignment: CDR1 MNHEY and CDR2 SVGEGT. J was trimmed by 5 bases and V by 6 bases; bases with no gene match: 10. The DNA for the CDR3 is TGTGCCAGCAGCCTAGCGGGAGGACGTACAAAAGATACGCAGTATTTT. This codes for CASSLAGGRTKDTQYF.

This chain connects TRBV28 to TRBJ1-2, with TRBD1 matching over 10 bases. J gave up 4 bases and V 6 bases, and 11 bases lay outside the gene matches. The V gene's germline CDR1 is MDHEN and CDR2 SYDVKM. This CDR3 is built from 16 residues. Here the CDR3 DNA reads TGTGCCAGCAGCTCTCAAGGGACAGGGGAAGTCTATGGCTACACCTTC. Translation gives CASSSQGTGEVYGYTF.

This chain connects TRBV28 to TRBJ2-7; 10 bases map to TRBD1. The V and J ends lost 5 bases and 9 bases, in that order; junction bases with no gene match: 13. Germline V gene lookup returns CDR1 MDHEN and CDR2 SYDVKM. This CDR3 comprises 15 residues. CDR3 DNA: TGTGCCAGCAGTCGGGGGGACAGGGGCCCCCTGGGGCAGTACTTC. Protein: CASSRGDRGPLGQYF.

The V and J genes are TRBV27 and TRBJ1-5; D is ambiguous. Trimming left V 6 bases short and J 3 bases short, with 9 bases between. Per germline, CDR1 MNHEY and CDR2 SMNVEV (reference sequence). The CDR3 consists of 13 residues. CDR3 sequence reads: CASRSGNNQPQHF. CDR3 nucleotide sequence: TGTGCCAGCAGATCCGGGAACAATCAGCCCCAGCATTTT.

The count of this clone is one. This chain links TRBV5-1 with TRBJ2-3; TRBD2 matches at 8 bases. V dropped 4 bases and J dropped 0; count of bases not matched to a gene: 4. The germline CDR1 and CDR2 sequences are SGHRS and YFSETQ. The CDR3 extends over 15 amino acids. The CDR3 region is CASSPGLVSTDTQYF. In DNA, the CDR3 is TGCGCCAGCAGCCCGGGACTAGTGAGCACAGATACGCAGTATTTT.

CDR3 nucleotides: TGTGCCAGCTCAAACGCGCCGGGACAACGGACGAACACTGAAGCTTTCTTT. Protein product: CASSNAPGQRTNTEAFF. This rearrangement joins TRBV18 to TRBJ1-1; D might be TRBD1 (6 bases). The CDR3 runs 17 residues. V dropped 5 bases and J dropped 1 base, with 20 bases sitting between them. CDR1 and CDR2 from the germline V gene are KGHSH and LQKENI.

The chain has TRBV19 and TRBJ2-3; the match to TRBD2 covers 16 bases. V shed 3 bases, J shed 2 bases, and the junction held 2 bases outside the gene matches. Looked up from germline, CDR1 is LNHDA and CDR2 is SQIVND (reference sequence). The CDR3 has 17 amino acids. CDR3 coding DNA: TGTGCCAGTAGTATGGGGACTAGCGGGAGGGTCACAGATACGCAGTATTTT. Encoded protein: CASSMGTSGRVTDTQYF.